This T cell receptor beta chain was recovered during a study of blood T cell repertoires in COVID-19. Method: immunoSEQ multiplex PCR; TCRdb's copy keeps in-frame clones and lacks some. The sample contains 170,000 or so clones, around 73% of which appear only once. Those enrolled, adults aged roughly 18 to 89 years, came from about two dozen US areas. The CDR3 has 13 residues. Per the germline V gene, CDR1 is GTSNPN and CDR2 is SVGIG (reference sequence). The trim removed 4 bases at V and 8 bases at J, leaving 7 bases unmatched. This receptor was taken from a woman aged 45-59 years who had recovered from COVID-19. The chain is built from TRBV30 and TRBJ1-2, with 10 nucleotides matching TRBD1. The material sequenced was PBMCs or T cells enriched from blood (not recorded which). The CDR3 DNA sequence: TGTGCCTGGAAGGGACAGGGGACACAAGGCTACACCTTC. It is translated as CAWKGQGTQGYTF. The full variable domain, completed using reference TRBV30 and TRBJ1-2, is SQTIHQWPATLVQPVGSPLSLECTVEGTSNPNLYWYRQAAGRGLQLLFYSVGIGQISSEVPQNLSASRPQDRQFILSSKKLLLSDSGFYLCAWKGQGTQGYTFGSGTRLTVV.